The 5 T cell receptor beta chains in this list originate from one sample, sequenced in a study of Ad26.COV2.S vaccination and SARS-CoV-2 variants. This sample's treatment: some 19 received Ad26.COV2.S at low or high dose, single or two shots; about 5 received placebo; per-sample allocation not given. The samples were gathered on day 63 after the first injection of vaccine or placebo. Assay used: immunoSEQ multiplex PCR; TCRdb lists only in-frame clones, some missing. The repertoire holds about 350,000 clones, with about 88% as singletons. The sample in question was peripheral blood, obtained in a trial of Ad26.COV2.S vaccine versus placebo. These receptor sequences come from a person aged 18-60 years who received the Ad26.COV2.S COVID-19 vaccine or a placebo.

This sequence joins TRBV7-2 and TRBJ2-1; D ambiguous. The CDR3 extends over 16 amino acids. Germline loops: CDR1 SGHTA, CDR2 FQGNSA. Between the trimmed V and J ends, which lost 1 base and 2 bases, there was a span of 12 bases. The CDR3 nucleotides read TGTGCCAGCAGCTTAGTAGGGCAGAACCCCTACAATGAGCAGTTCTTC. This sequence encodes CASSLVGQNPYNEQFF.

The chain couples TRBV7-2 to TRBJ2-5, with D uncertain. Germline CDR1 is SGHTA and CDR2 is FQGNSA. V was trimmed by 5 bases and J by 1 base, leaving 8 bases between them. CDR3 length: 13 amino acids. The CDR3 DNA follows: TGTGCCAGCAGCCAACAGATCCAAGAGACCCAGTACTTC. This sequence encodes CASSQQIQETQYF.

In its sample, this clone was seen once. The rearrangement links TRBV15 to TRBJ2-3; D gene ambiguous. V was shortened by 3 bases and J by 4 bases, with 8 bases between the two germline ends. The CDR3 runs 13 residues. Germline V gene lookup returns CDR1 LNHNV and CDR2 YYDKDF (reference sequence). Here the CDR3 reads CATSSRSADTQYF. The CDR3, as DNA: TGTGCCACCAGCAGCCGGAGTGCAGATACGCAGTATTTT.

This clone has just a few counts. The V call is TRBV9, the J call TRBJ2-1; 9 nucleotides agree with TRBD2. The trim removed 3 bases at V and 4 bases at J, leaving 5 bases unmatched. The CDR3 runs to 15 residues. Germline V gene sequence: CDR1 SGDLS, CDR2 YYNGEE. CDR3 loop: CASSARGGVYNEQFF. In DNA, the CDR3 is TGTGCCAGCAGCGCGCGGGGGGGCGTGTACAATGAGCAGTTCTTC.

The chain joins TRBV6-2 or TRBV6-3 to TRBJ2-4, with D perhaps TRBD2 (5 bases). CDR1 and CDR2 (germline): MNHEY, SVGEGT. The ends were cut back, 2 bases at V and 7 bases at J, with 18 bases in the middle. This CDR3 comprises 16 residues. The chain's CDR3 is CASSYTIEGGMNIQYF. CDR3 DNA sequence: TGTGCCAGCAGTTACACTATAGAGGGCGGCATGAACATTCAGTACTTC.